The rows below give T cell receptor beta chains drawn from one sample of a study of post-analysis software for immune sequencing data. Each CDR3 protein gets one entry after TCRdb re-called the PCR reads with MiXCR. Of about 500,000 distinct CDR3 sequences listed, under 55% were seen once; the top ten hold 9% to 14%. Sample: blood. Every receptor here comes from a girl aged 5-17 years with multiple sclerosis. Each CDR3 is given with its conserved first and last residue.

TRBV20-1	TRBJ2-3	CSARVGSSTDTQYF
TRBV27	TRBJ1-4	CASSYNSGTLNEKLFF
TRBV7-3	TRBJ2-1	CASSLKGGLAGADEQFF
TRBV20-1	TRBJ2-7	CSALNAAGGSYEQYF
TRBV5-1	TRBJ2-1	CASSLAPGSSYNEQFF
TRBV5-1	TRBJ2-1	CASSLVTGGDNEQFF
TRBV20-1	TRBJ2-5	CSAPLLAGEETQYF
TRBV9	TRBJ2-7	CASSATSGRPSYEQYF
TRBV28	TRBJ1-6	CASRYFGEGSPLHF
TRBV20-1	TRBJ2-3	CSAPRAESSTDTQYF
TRBV24-1	TRBJ2-3	CATSDLRYADTQYF
TRBV12-3/TRBV12-4	TRBJ2-3	CASRTPTSGRSDTQYF
TRBV20-1	TRBJ2-3	CSARAGADTDTQYF
TRBV7-8	TRBJ2-3	CASSPGAASTDTQYF
TRBV29-1	TRBJ1-1	CSVEKTSGTEAFF
TRBV5-1	-	CANSSLGDNEQYF
TRBV20-1	TRBJ2-7	CSATRLAGNYEQYF
TRBV4-1	TRBJ2-7	CASSQRTGGMGSYEQYF
TRBV28	TRBJ2-1	CASSRLAGGLYEQFF
TRBV11-2	TRBJ1-2	CASSSDKGGHYGYTF
TRBV5-6	TRBJ2-3	CASSLARFTSGTTDTQYF
TRBV7-2	TRBJ2-7	CASSDPGWSSYEQYF
TRBV7-8	TRBJ2-7	CASSSPTSGNHEQYF
TRBV12-3/TRBV12-4	TRBJ2-7	CASSPRAPHEQYF